What follows describes a single TCR beta chain. The method was immunoSEQ multiplex PCR; TCRdb's version includes in-frame clones alone and lacks a portion of them. The repertoire has more than 400,000 clones, 75% to 90% of them found once; the top ten carry approximately 0.7%. This record comes from a study of blood T cell repertoires in COVID-19. Study-wide background: The cDNA or gDNA used as material had been derived from T cells, B-cell-depleted T cells, or PBMCs.

Donors in Cohort 3 who had recovered were those with two negative PCRs, healthcare professional clearance, or resolution of their symptoms. This TCR derives from a woman under 30 who had recovered from COVID-19. Sequenced sample: PBMCs or T cells enriched from blood (not recorded which).

DNA of the CDR3: TGTGCCAGCAGCCTGATCGGAGTCGAGCAGTACTTC. It translates to CASSLIGVEQYF. The V gene is TRBV11-2, the J gene TRBJ2-7; D is ambiguous. CDR1 is SGHAT, CDR2 FQNNGV, per germline. The CDR3 is 12 residues long. Trimming removed 5 bases from V and 6 bases from J, with 11 bases in between.